This TCR beta chain originates from a study of blood T cell repertoires in COVID-19. About the study: Nucleic acid was either cDNA or gDNA, and it came from T cells, B-cell-depleted T cells, or PBMCs.

Here immunoSEQ multiplex PCR was the method, and the copy in TCRdb shows in-frame clones only, minus some. The sample carries roughly 250,000 clones, approximately 90% recorded once. Recruitment covered 20 to 25 US areas and drew participants whose ages spanned about 18 to 89 years. In assigning cohorts, the study relied on participant-reported clinical history. This receptor was obtained from a woman in her 40s with acute COVID-19. Sequenced sample: PBMCs or T cells enriched from blood (not recorded which).

CDR3 loop: CASSQVPAGGPNTGELFF. CDR3 nucleotide sequence: TGCGCCAGCAGCCAAGTGCCAGCGGGGGGGCCGAACACCGGGGAGCTGTTTTTT. The rearrangement joins TRBV4-1 to TRBJ2-2; 10 bases map to TRBD2. V gave up 1 base and J gave up 0 bases; unmatched junction bases: 5. The length of the CDR3 is 18 residues. The V gene's germline CDR1 is MGHRA and CDR2 YSYEKL.